These T cell receptor beta chains were read from a single sample in a study of tumor and adjacent non-tumor tissue in lung cancer. TCRdb ran MiXCR on the multiplex PCR reads and lists one entry per CDR3 protein. The sample has over 80,000 distinct CDR3 sequences; 75% to 90% are singletons. Sequencing was done on a sample of distant non-tumor lung tissue. Receptors originate from a man aged 55 to 70 with small cell lung cancer. Each CDR3 is given without its conserved first and last residue.

j_gene	v_gene	len	CDR3aa
TRBJ2-1	TRBV11-1	13	VSSLERTSYNEQF
TRBJ2-2	TRBV10-3	13	AIGARSSTTGELY
TRBJ2-5	TRBV28	11	ACSLSHQETHY
TRBJ2-5	TRBV12-3/TRBV12-4	12	ASSLIDRVETQY
TRBJ1-1	TRBV20-1	12	SAKEQGAYTEAF
TRBJ2-2	TRBV11-1	11	ASSPRRDGEMF
TRBJ2-2	TRBV11-3	14	ARSLTVGVVTGQLF
TRBJ2-1	TRBV12-5	12	PSGSLGAVNEQF
TRBJ1-2	TRBV5-5	11	ASSSGQLYGYT
TRBJ2-5	TRBV12-3/TRBV12-4	10	TSSLSVETHY